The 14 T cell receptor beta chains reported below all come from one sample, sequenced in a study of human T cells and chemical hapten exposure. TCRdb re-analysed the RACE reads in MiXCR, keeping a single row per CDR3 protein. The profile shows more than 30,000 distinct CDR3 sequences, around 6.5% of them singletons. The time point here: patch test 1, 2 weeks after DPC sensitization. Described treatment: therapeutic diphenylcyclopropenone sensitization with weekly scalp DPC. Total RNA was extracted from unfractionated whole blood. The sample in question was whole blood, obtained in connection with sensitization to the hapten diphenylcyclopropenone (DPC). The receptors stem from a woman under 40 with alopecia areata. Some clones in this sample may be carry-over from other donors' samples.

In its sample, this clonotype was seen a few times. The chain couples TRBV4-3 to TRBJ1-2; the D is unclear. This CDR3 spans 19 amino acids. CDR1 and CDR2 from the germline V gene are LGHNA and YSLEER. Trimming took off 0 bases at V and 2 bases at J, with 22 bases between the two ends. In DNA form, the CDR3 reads TGCGCCAGCAGCCAAGATATATTATATGGGCAGGACTTAAACTATGGCTACACCTTC. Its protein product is CASSQDILYGQDLNYGYTF.

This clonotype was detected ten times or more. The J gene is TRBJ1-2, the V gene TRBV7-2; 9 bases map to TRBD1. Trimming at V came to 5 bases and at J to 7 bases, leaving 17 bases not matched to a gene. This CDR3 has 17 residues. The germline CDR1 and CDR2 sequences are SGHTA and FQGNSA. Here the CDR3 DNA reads TGTGCCAGCAGCCGCGTGGGACGGACAGGGGTTGAGAGTGGCTACACCTTC. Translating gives CASSRVGRTGVESGYTF.

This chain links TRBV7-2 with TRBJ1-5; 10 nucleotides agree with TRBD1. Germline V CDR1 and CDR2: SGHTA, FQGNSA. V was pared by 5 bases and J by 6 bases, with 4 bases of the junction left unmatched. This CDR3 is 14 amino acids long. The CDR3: CASSRDRGFQPQHF. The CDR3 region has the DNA TGTGCCAGCAGCCGGGACAGGGGTTTTCAGCCCCAGCATTTT.

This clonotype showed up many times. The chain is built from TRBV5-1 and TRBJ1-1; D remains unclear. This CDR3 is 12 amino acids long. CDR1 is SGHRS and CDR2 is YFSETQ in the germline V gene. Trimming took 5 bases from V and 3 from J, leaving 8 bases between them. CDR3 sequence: CASRLKDTEAFF. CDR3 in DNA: TGCGCCAGCAGGTTGAAAGACACTGAAGCTTTCTTT.

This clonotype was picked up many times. CDR3 amino acids: CASSDIYNEQFF. DNA of the CDR3: TGTGCCAGTAGCGACATCTACAATGAGCAGTTCTTC. The gene calls are TRBV19 and TRBJ2-1; no firm D call. Germline CDR1 is LNHDA and CDR2 is SQIVND (reference sequence). V shed 6 bases and J shed 3 bases, with 6 bases lying between them. This CDR3 is built from 12 residues. The variable domain in full, completed from reference TRBV19 and TRBJ2-1, reads DGGITQSPKYLFRKEGQNVTLSCEQNLNHDAMYWYRQDPGQGLRLIYYSQIVNDFQKGDIAEGYSVSREKKESFPLTVTSAQKNPTAFYLCASSDIYNEQFFGPGTRLTVL.

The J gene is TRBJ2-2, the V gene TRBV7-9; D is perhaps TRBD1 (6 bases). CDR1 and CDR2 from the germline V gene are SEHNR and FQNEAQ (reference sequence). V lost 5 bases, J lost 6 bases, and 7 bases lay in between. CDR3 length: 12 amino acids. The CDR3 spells CASSPGAGELFF. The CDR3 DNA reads TGTGCCAGCAGCCCAGGGGCCGGGGAGCTGTTTTTT.

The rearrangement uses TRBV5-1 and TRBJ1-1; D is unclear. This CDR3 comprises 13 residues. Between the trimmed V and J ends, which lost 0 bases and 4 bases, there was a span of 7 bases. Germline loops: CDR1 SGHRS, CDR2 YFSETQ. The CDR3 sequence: CASSLVRCTEAFF. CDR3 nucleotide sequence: TGCGCCAGCAGCTTGGTTAGGTGCACTGAAGCTTTCTTT. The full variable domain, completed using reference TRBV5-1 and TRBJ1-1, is KAGVTQTPRYLIKTRGQQVTLSCSPISGHRSVSWYQQTPGQGLQFLFEYFSETQRNKGNFPGRFSGRQFSNSRSEMNVSTLELGDSALYLCASSLVRCTEAFFGQGTRLTVV.

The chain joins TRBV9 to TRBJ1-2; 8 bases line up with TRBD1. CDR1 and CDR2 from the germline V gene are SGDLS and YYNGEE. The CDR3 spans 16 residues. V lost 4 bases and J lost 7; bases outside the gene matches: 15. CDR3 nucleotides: TGTGCCAGCAGCCCCACAGGACAGGGACATTTGGGTGGCTACACCTTC. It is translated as CASSPTGQGHLGGYTF. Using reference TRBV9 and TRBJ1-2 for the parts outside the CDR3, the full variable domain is DSGVTQTPKHLITATGQRVTLRCSPRSGDLSVYWYQQSLDQGLQFLIQYYNGEERAKGNILERFSAQQFPDLHSELNLSSLELGDSALYFCASSPTGQGHLGGYTFGSGTRLTVV.

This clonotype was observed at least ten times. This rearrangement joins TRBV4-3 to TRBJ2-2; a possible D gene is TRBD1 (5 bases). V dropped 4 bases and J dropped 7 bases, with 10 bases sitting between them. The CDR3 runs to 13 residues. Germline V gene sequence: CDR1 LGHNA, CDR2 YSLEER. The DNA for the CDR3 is TGCGCCAGCAGCCCAGGGTGGGTCGGGGAGCTGTTTTTT. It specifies CASSPGWVGELFF.

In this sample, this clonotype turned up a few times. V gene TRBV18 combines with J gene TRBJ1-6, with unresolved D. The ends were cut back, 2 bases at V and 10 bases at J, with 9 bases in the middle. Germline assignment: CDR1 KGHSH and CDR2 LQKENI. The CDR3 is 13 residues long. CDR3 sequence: CASSPELRSPLHF. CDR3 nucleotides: TGTGCCAGCTCACCAGAATTAAGGTCACCCCTCCACTTT.

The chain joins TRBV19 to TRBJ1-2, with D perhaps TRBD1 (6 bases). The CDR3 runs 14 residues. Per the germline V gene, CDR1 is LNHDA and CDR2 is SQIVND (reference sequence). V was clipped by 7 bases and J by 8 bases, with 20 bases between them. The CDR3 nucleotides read TGTGCCAGTATTGCAGGGGCAGACCGCGGCGGCTACACCTTC. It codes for CASIAGADRGGYTF.

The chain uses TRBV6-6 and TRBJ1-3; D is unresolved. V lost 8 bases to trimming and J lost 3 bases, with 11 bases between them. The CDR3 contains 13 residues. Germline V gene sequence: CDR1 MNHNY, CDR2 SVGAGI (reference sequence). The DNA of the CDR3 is TGTGCCAGCGCGCGACCAAATGGAAACACCATATATTTT. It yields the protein CASARPNGNTIYF.

CDR3 nucleotide sequence: TGTGCCAGCGAAATCGCAGGTTCTAGGGCCCGGTTACGCAATGAAAAACTGTTTTTT. Translated: CASEIAGSRARLRNEKLFF. V usage is TRBV28 and J usage is TRBJ1-4; D is undetermined. The CDR3 has 19 residues. The germline V gene has CDR1 MDHEN and CDR2 SYDVKM. V was clipped by 8 bases and J by 5 bases, with 30 bases between them.

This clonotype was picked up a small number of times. CDR3 residues: CASNSGGGYYNEQFF. CDR3 sequence (DNA): TGTGCCAGCAATTCCGGGGGGGGGTACTACAATGAGCAGTTCTTC. This chain uses TRBV12-3 or TRBV12-4 with TRBJ2-1, with 8 bases matching TRBD2. With 7 bases clipped from V and 3 bases from J, the junction kept 8 bases outside the gene matches. The CDR3 loop spans 15 amino acids.